The rows below give T cell receptor beta chains drawn from one sample of a study of blood T cell repertoires in COVID-19. Assay used: immunoSEQ multiplex PCR; TCRdb lists only in-frame clones, some missing. Of roughly 120,000 clones in the sample, around 84% were seen once. Material: peripheral blood. The origin of the receptors is a woman over 75 with active or convalescent COVID-19. Both conserved end residues are part of each CDR3. D genes are given only for firm matches. Not every row has a clone size; where given, it reads once, few, many or a size class.

clone_size	v_call	d_call	j_call	cdr3_nt	cdr3_aa
.	TRBV28	.	TRBJ1-1	TGTGCCAGCAGTGAAGAGTTTGAAGCTTTCTTT	CASSEEFEAFF
.	TRBV2	TRBD2	TRBJ2-3	TGTGCCAGCAGGGATAGCGGGAGTAAAGATACGCAGTATTTT	CASRDSGSKDTQYF
.	TRBV19	.	TRBJ1-1	TGTGCCAGCAGGTCAGGGAGGGTGGTCACTGAAGCTTTCTTT	CASRSGRVVTEAFF
.	TRBV2	.	TRBJ2-3	TGTGCCAGCAGTGACCAGGCCCTTAGCACAGATACGCAGTATTTT	CASSDQALSTDTQYF
few	TRBV5-1	.	TRBJ2-7	TGCGCCAGCAGGGGACTTGCTGGGGCCTCGACGGGTGAGCAGTACTTC	CASRGLAGASTGEQYF
.	TRBV19	TRBD1	TRBJ2-3	TGTGCCAGTAGTATCCGAAAAACCGGGACAGGGGGCCGGGGAGATACGCAGTATTTT	CASSIRKTGTGGRGDTQYF
.	TRBV7-8	.	TRBJ1-2	TGTGCCAGCAGCTTAGCCGTTGGCAGGTCCGCGAACTATGGCTACACCTTC	CASSLAVGRSANYGYTF
.	TRBV5-1	TRBD1	TRBJ2-5	TGCGCCAGCACATCCGGGACAGGCGGCATAGGAAGAGAGACCCAGTACTTC	CASTSGTGGIGRETQYF
.	TRBV11-3	TRBD2	TRBJ2-2	TGTGCCAGCAGCCGGGGGGTCACCGGGGAGCTGTTTTTT	CASSRGVTGELFF
.	TRBV15	.	TRBJ2-7	TGTGCCACCAGCAGAGCCCCTGGCCATGACTACGAGCAGTACTTC	CATSRAPGHDYEQYF
.	TRBV5-1	.	TRBJ2-1	TGCGCCAGCAGCTTGGGAGACTCCCGCAATGAGCAGTTCTTC	CASSLGDSRNEQFF